This T cell receptor beta chain originates from a study of blood T cell repertoires in COVID-19. TCRdb's copy holds only in-frame clones and misses some; the assay was immunoSEQ multiplex PCR. The sample carries roughly 380,000 clones, approximately 91% recorded once. V lost 4 bases to trimming and J lost 0 bases; unmatched junction nucleotides: 2. The CDR3 has 14 residues. Germline V gene data show CDR1 as MGHDK and CDR2 as SYGVNS. Those designated as exposed participants met a COVID-19 case within 2 weeks before study entry. This clonotype originated in a woman aged 30 to 39 who had been exposed to COVID-19. The rearrangement links TRBV25-1 to TRBJ1-1, with 7 bases aligning to TRBD1. The sequenced material came from PBMCs or T cells enriched from blood (not recorded which). The DNA for the CDR3 is TGTGCCAGCAGTGGGGGACAGCTGAACACTGAAGCTTTCTTT. This translates into CASSGGQLNTEAFF.